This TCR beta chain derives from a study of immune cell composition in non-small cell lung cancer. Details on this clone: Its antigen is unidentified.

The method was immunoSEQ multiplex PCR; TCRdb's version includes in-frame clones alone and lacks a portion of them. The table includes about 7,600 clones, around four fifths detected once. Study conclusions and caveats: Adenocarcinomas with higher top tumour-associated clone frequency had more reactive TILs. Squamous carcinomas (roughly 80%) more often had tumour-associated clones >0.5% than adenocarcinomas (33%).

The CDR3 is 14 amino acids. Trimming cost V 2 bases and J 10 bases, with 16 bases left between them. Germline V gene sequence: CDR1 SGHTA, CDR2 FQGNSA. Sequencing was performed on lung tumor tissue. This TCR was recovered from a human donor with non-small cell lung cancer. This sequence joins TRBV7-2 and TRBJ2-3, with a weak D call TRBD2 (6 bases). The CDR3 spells CASSLSPSAQSQYF. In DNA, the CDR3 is TGTGCCAGCAGCTTAAGTCCTAGCGCCCAGTCGCAGTATTTT.